Below, one T cell receptor (beta chain) is given with its context. V gave up 4 bases and J gave up 4 bases; unmatched junction bases: 7. This CDR3 has 16 amino acids. From germline, CDR1 is KGHSH and CDR2 LQKENI. Indicated time point: pretreatment peripheral blood. The record originates from a study of PD-L1 blockade in urothelial cancer. Study in general: Prior chemotherapy in patients spanned 0 to 3 regimens. Samples came from 3 weeks, at the second dose, and 6 weeks into treatment.

Each PCR contained spiked-in synthetic TCR analog templates. Profiling relied on immunoSEQ multiplex PCR, and the TCRdb table lists in-frame clones only, not all of them. Of fewer than 85,000 clones in the sample, 65% to 85% were seen once. This receptor was identified in an older woman with urothelial cancer. J is TRBJ2-3 and V is TRBV18, with 11 bases matching TRBD2. The sample in question was PBMCs, obtained around atezolizumab (anti-PD-L1) treatment. CDR3 region: CASSRETSGNSDTQYF. As DNA, the CDR3 is TGTGCCAGCTCACGAGAGACTAGCGGGAACTCAGATACGCAGTATTTT.